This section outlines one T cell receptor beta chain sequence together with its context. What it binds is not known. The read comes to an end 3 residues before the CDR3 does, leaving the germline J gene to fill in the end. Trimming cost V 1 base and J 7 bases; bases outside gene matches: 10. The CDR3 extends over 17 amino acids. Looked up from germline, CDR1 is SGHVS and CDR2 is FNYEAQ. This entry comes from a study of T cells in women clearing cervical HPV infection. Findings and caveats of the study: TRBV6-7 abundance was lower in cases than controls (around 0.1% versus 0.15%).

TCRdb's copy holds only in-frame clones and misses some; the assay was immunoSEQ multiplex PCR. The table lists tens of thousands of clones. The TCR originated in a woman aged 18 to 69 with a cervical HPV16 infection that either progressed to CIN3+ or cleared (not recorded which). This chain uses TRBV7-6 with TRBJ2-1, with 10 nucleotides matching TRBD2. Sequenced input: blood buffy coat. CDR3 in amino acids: CASSLGILAGGFNEQFF. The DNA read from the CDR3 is TGTGCCAGCAGCTTAGGTATCTTAGCGGGAGGATTTAATGAG.